The clone carrying this T cell receptor (beta chain) was seen many times. These data originate in a study of early T cells in non-severe SARS-CoV-2 infection. The TCR library protocol was used to attach unique molecular identifiers. These identifiers were attached to individual cDNA molecules. TCRdb processed the 5' RACE reads anew with MiXCR; each CDR3 protein has one entry. The sample shows some 40,000 distinct CDR3 sequences, 9% to 15% of them seen only once. The receptor was isolated from an adult who was a healthcare worker with PCR-confirmed SARS-CoV-2 infection or an uninfected control (not recorded which). Material: whole blood.

The CDR3 spells CAIKTGVTDTQYF. CDR3 DNA sequence: TGTGCCATCAAAACAGGGGTCACAGATACGCAGTATTTT. This sequence joins TRBV28 and TRBJ2-3; 7 nucleotides align to TRBD1. Germline V CDR1 and CDR2: MDHEN, SYDVKM. V was pared by 10 bases and J by 2 bases, with 6 bases of the junction left unmatched. The CDR3 totals 13 residues.